Listed here is a single T cell receptor beta chain. The antigen remains undetermined. The junction and the germline gene differ at one end; a read error may be behind it. This sample was taken from a study of T cell responses to AZD1222 COVID-19 vaccine. Study-level findings and limits: Donors were mostly white British, more females; clonal diversity possibly underestimated. Vaccination with two AZD1222 doses was followed by a rise in Spike-specific TCR breadth and depth.

The CDR3 is made up of 13 amino acids. From germline, CDR1 is KGHDR and CDR2 SFDVKD. Clones were sequenced by immunoSEQ multiplex PCR, and TCRdb holds only the in-frame ones, with some missing. In the table there are over 120,000 clones, approximately 93% of which are singletons. Material: peripheral blood, obtained after recovery from COVID-19. This clonotype originated in an adult who had recovered from COVID-19. V gene TRBV24-1 combines with J gene TRBJ2-7; 8 bases line up with TRBD1. CDR3 nucleotides: TGTGCCACCAGACCGGACAGGGCTAGGCCACAGTGCTTC. Translating gives CATRPDRARPQCF.